These 14 T cell receptor beta chains came from one sample sequenced in a study of T cell repertoires in cytomegalovirus infection. These receptors are not linked to any known antigen. TCRdb itself ran the reads through MiXCR, one entry per CDR3 protein. The data hold 100,000 or so distinct CDR3 sequences, with roughly 29% observed a single time. Sequenced material: CD8+ T cells from cultured PBMCs, taken from culture after CMV antigen stimulation. The origin of the receptors is a human donor in good health (CMV status not recorded). Some clones in this sample may be carry-over from other donors' samples.

In this sample, this clonotype turned up many times. The rearrangement uses TRBV11-1 and TRBJ2-2; D unclear. CDR1 is SGHAT, CDR2 FQDESV, per germline (reference sequence). The ends were cut back, 1 base at V and 7 bases at J, with 7 bases in the middle. CDR3 length equals 13 residues. CDR3 residues: CASSLGLDGELFF. CDR3 nucleotides: TGTGCCAGCAGCTTAGGGCTGGACGGGGAGCTGTTTTTT.

This clonotype was counted between two and nine times. The chain couples TRBV12-3 or TRBV12-4 to TRBJ2-7; 11 nucleotides match TRBD1. The CDR3 runs 15 residues. Trimming removed 0 bases from V and 3 bases from J; junction bases left unmatched: 1. CDR3 protein: CASSLAGQGDYEQYF. The CDR3 DNA is TGTGCCAGCAGTTTAGCGGGACAGGGGGACTACGAGCAGTACTTC.

Ten or more counts support this clonotype. The chain carries TRBV12-3 or TRBV12-4 and TRBJ2-7, with 9 bases matching TRBD2. CDR3 length: 15 amino acids. After removal of 6 bases from V and 0 bases from J, the junction contained 6 bases not matched to a gene. As DNA, the CDR3 is TGTGCCAGCAGCACGAGCGGGGGGCCCTCCTACGAGCAGTACTTC. Protein product: CASSTSGGPSYEQYF.

This clonotype was found a few times. This chain links TRBV12-3 or TRBV12-4 with TRBJ2-5, with TRBD2 identical over 8 bases. The CDR3 length is 14 residues. Germline trimming cut 8 bases from V and 5 bases from J; bases unmatched to any gene: 10. The CDR3 reads CASSPTTGGETQYF. CDR3 in DNA: TGTGCCAGCTCGCCGACAACGGGGGGGGAGACCCAGTACTTC.

This clonotype was seen more than once but under ten times. V usage is TRBV4-1 and J usage is TRBJ2-7; 7 nucleotides match TRBD1. The CDR3 length is 16 residues. Unmatched junction bases numbered 8, after V lost 1 base and J lost 2 bases. Germline CDR1 and CDR2: MGHRA and YSYEKL. CDR3 sequence reads: CASSQAPDRSTYEQYF. Written as DNA, the CDR3 is TGCGCCAGCAGCCAAGCTCCGGACAGGAGTACCTACGAGCAGTACTTC.

This clonotype was recorded at least ten times. This chain connects TRBV7-9 to TRBJ1-4, with D hard to call. This CDR3 has 15 residues. The V end was cut by 1 base, the J end by 8 bases, with 14 bases between. CDR1 is SEHNR and CDR2 is FQNEAQ in the germline V gene (reference sequence). CDR3: CASSLEAELQEKLFF. In DNA form, the CDR3 reads TGTGCCAGCAGCTTAGAGGCAGAGCTGCAGGAAAAACTGTTTTTT. The variable domain in full, with the rest retrieved from reference TRBV7-9 and TRBJ1-4, is DTGVSQNPRHKITKRGQNVTFRCDPISEHNRLYWYRQTLGQGPEFLTYFQNEAQLEKSRLLSDRFSAERPKGSFSTLEIQRTEQGDSAMYLCASSLEAELQEKLFFGSGTQLSVL.

The chain joins TRBV6-5 to TRBJ1-2; D possibly corresponds to TRBD1 (6 bases). The V gene lost 4 bases and the J gene lost 2 bases, with 11 bases spanning the gap. Per the germline V gene, CDR1 is MNHEY and CDR2 is SVGAGI. This CDR3 has 14 residues. CDR3 loop: CASSFTGPNYGYTF. The CDR3 DNA reads as TGTGCCAGCAGTTTCACAGGGCCCAACTATGGCTACACCTTC.

The genes are TRBV4-2 and TRBJ1-1; the D is unclear. The CDR3 consists of 15 residues. Trimming pared 1 base from V and 1 base from J, leaving 10 bases between. Germline V gene sequence: CDR1 LGHNA, CDR2 YNFKEQ. The CDR3 coding sequence is TGTGCCAGCAGCCAAGTCGAGAAGCCGAACACTGAAGCTTTCTTT. Translating gives CASSQVEKPNTEAFF.

In its sample, this clonotype was seen a few times. CDR3 protein: CASSYSRSFYNSPLHF. CDR3 DNA sequence: TGTGCCAGCAGTTACTCGAGAAGTTTCTATAATTCACCCCTCCACTTT. The chain is built from TRBV6-5 and TRBJ1-6; D gene ambiguous. Trimming left V 0 bases short and J 3 bases short, with 9 bases between. In germline, CDR1 is MNHEY, CDR2 SVGAGI. This CDR3 spans 16 amino acids.

The CDR3 region is CASSHFWLEEETQYF. In DNA, the CDR3 is TGCGCCAGCAGCCATTTTTGGTTGGAGGAAGAGACCCAGTACTTC. The chain has TRBV4-1 and TRBJ2-5, with TRBD2 as a possible D gene (5 bases). The CDR3 runs to 15 residues. The V gene's germline CDR1 is MGHRA and CDR2 YSYEKL. Trimming removed 3 bases from V and 3 bases from J, with 14 bases in between.

The table lists this clonotype with a few counts. This chain connects TRBV27 to TRBJ2-1; D not certain. The CDR3 consists of 15 residues. CDR1 is MNHEY and CDR2 is SMNVEV in the germline V gene (reference sequence). The V gene lost 0 bases and the J gene lost 4 bases, with 10 bases spanning the gap. In nucleotides, the CDR3 is TGTGCCAGCAGTTTATCCTTAACTGAGTACAATGAGCAGTTCTTC. Encoded protein: CASSLSLTEYNEQFF.

This rearrangement joins TRBV9 to TRBJ1-2; unclear D gene. The CDR3 runs 13 residues. V was clipped by 2 bases and J by 8 bases, with 13 bases between them. Per the germline V gene, CDR1 is SGDLS and CDR2 is YYNGEE. The chain's CDR3 is CASSVRTDGGYTF. As DNA, the CDR3 is TGTGCCAGCAGCGTGAGGACCGACGGGGGCTACACCTTC. The full variable domain, with the rest looked up from reference TRBV9 and TRBJ1-2, is DSGVTQTPKHLITATGQRVTLRCSPRSGDLSVYWYQQSLDQGLQFLIQYYNGEERAKGNILERFSAQQFPDLHSELNLSSLELGDSALYFCASSVRTDGGYTFGSGTRLTVV.

The gene calls are TRBV20-1 and TRBJ2-5; the match to TRBD2 covers 12 bases. CDR3 length: 14 amino acids. Germline CDR1 is DFQATT and CDR2 is SNEGSKA (reference sequence). V was pared by 8 bases and J by 1 base, with 5 bases of the junction left unmatched. As DNA, the CDR3 is TGCAGTTTAGGGACTAGCGGGCTCCAAGAGACCCAGTACTTC. Protein product: CSLGTSGLQETQYF.

The sample holds a few counts of this clonotype. The J gene is TRBJ1-2, the V gene TRBV20-1; a weak D match, TRBD1 (6 bases). This CDR3 is 15 amino acids long. CDR1 and CDR2 (germline): DFQATT, SNEGSKA (reference sequence). The ends were cut back, 5 bases at V and 3 bases at J, with 19 bases in the middle. CDR3 residues: CSAFGGSGADYGYTF. Here the CDR3 DNA reads TGCAGTGCTTTTGGGGGGTCGGGGGCAGACTATGGCTACACCTTC.